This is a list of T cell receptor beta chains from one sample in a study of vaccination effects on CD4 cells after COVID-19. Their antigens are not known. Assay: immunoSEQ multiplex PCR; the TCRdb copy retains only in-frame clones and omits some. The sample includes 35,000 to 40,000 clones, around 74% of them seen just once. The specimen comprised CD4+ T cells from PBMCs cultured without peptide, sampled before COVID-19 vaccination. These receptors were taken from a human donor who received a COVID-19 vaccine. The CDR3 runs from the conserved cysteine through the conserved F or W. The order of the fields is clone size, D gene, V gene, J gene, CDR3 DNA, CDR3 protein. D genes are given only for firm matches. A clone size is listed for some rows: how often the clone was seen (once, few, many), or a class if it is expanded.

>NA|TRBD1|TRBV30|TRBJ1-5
TGTGCCTGGAGTACCGGGACCGGGACAGTCAATCAGCCCCAGCATTTT
CAWSTGTGTVNQPQHF
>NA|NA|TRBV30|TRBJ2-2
TGTGCCTGGAGTGTATTTAGAGGCACCGGGGAGCTGTTTTTT
CAWSVFRGTGELFF
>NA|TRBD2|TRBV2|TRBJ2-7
TGTGCCAGCTCCCCTGTAGCGGGAGGGCCCTACGAGCAGTACTTC
CASSPVAGGPYEQYF
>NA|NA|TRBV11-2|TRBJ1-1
TGTGCCAGCAGCTTAAGGGGAGTGGGGATGAACACTGAAGCTTTCTTT
CASSLRGVGMNTEAFF
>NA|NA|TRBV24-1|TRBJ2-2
TGTGCCACCAAACTAGGGGGGAACGGGGAGCTGTTTTTT
CATKLGGNGELFF
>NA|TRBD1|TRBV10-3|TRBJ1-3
TGTGCCACAACAGGGGTAAACACCATATATTTT
CATTGVNTIYF
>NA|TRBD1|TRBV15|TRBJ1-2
TGTGCCACCAGCAGAGACCGAGGACAGGGGGTCTATGGCTACACCTTC
CATSRDRGQGVYGYTF
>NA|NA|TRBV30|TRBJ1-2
TGTGCCTGGACCGACAGGAGCTATGGCTACACCTTC
CAWTDRSYGYTF
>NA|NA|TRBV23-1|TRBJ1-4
TGCGCCAGCAGTCGGGCCGTTGAAAAACTGTTTTTT
CASSRAVEKLFF
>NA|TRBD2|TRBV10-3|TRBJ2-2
TGTGCCATCGGGGGGGAGAGTCACACCGGGGAGCTGTTTTTT
CAIGGESHTGELFF
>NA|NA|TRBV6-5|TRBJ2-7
TGTGCCAGCAGTTACCTCAGGGGTTCCTACGAGCAGTACTTC
CASSYLRGSYEQYF
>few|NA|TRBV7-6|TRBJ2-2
TGTGCCAGCAGCCGTGACCCTCGGCGAAGCAACACCGGGGAGCTGTTTTTT
CASSRDPRRSNTGELFF
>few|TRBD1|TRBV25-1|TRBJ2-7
TGTGCCAGCAGTGTCGGTCCCCGACAGGGTTATTACGAGCAGTACTTC
CASSVGPRQGYYEQYF
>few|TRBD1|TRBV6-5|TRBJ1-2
TGTGCCAGCAGTCGACAGGGTAGGGGCTACACCTTC
CASSRQGRGYTF
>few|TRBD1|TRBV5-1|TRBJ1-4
TGCGCCAGCAGCGGAACCGGGACAGGGAATGAAAAACTGTTTTTT
CASSGTGTGNEKLFF
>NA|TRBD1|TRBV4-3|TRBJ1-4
TGCGCCAGCAGCCAAGGGGACAGAGATAATGAAAAACTGTTTTTT
CASSQGDRDNEKLFF
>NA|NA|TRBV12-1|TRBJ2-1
TGTGCCAGCAGCAGCCTAGGTATCACGAGAGAGCAGTTCTTC
CASSSLGITREQFF
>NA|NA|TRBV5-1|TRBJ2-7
TGCGCCAGCAGCACTAGACTGTACTCCGAGCAGTACTTC
CASSTRLYSEQYF